These T cell receptor beta chains were read from a single sample in a study of shared T cell receptors in the human thymus. Using immunoSEQ multiplex PCR, the repertoire was profiled, and TCRdb retains in-frame clones only, with some absent. The table has 500,000 to 550,000 clones, around three quarters seen once. This sample also belongs to another study, concerning human thymus T cells.

Sequences were obtained from thymocytes. The receptors were gathered from a boy under three years old with a congenital heart defect. CDR3s include the opening cysteine and the closing phenylalanine or tryptophan. The D gene is left open where the match is weak. The listing skips clone size in some rows; elsewhere it reads once, few, many or a size class.

. TRBJ2-4 TRBV9 . 15 CASSDRGSTKNIQYF TGTGCCAGCAGCGACCGCGGCTCAACCAAAAACATTCAGTACTTC
. TRBJ2-7 TRBV28 . 14 CASSWEQGNYEQYF TGTGCCAGCAGTTGGGAACAGGGCAACTACGAGCAGTACTTC
TRBD2 TRBJ2-3 TRBV11-3 . 19 CASSSAGTSVPDGTDTQYF TGTGCCAGCAGCTCGGCCGGGACTAGCGTCCCCGACGGCACAGATACGCAGTATTTT
. TRBJ2-4 TRBV28 . 11 CASSLGVHQYF TGTGCCAGCAGTTTAGGAGTACATCAGTACTTC
TRBD2 TRBJ2-1 TRBV28 . 17 CASSFSRASGSYNEQFF TGTGCCAGCAGCTTCTCGAGGGCTAGCGGTTCCTACAATGAGCAGTTCTTC
. TRBJ2-7 TRBV7-2 . 16 CASSLYWPHSSYEQYF TGTGCCAGCAGCTTATATTGGCCCCACAGCTCCTACGAGCAGTACTTC
. TRBJ2-3 TRBV6-5 . 14 CASSYSPVPDTQYF TGTGCCAGCAGTTACTCGCCAGTTCCAGATACGCAGTATTTT
. TRBJ1-4 TRBV6-6 . 16 CATSMVHASENEKLFF TGTGCCACCAGCATGGTACATGCATCCGAAAATGAAAAACTGTTTTTT
. TRBJ1-2 TRBV21-1 . 13 CASSKQRSKGYTF TGTGCCAGCAGCAAACAGCGCTCAAAAGGCTACACCTTC
. TRBJ2-5 TRBV11-2 . 14 CASSWAGNQETQYF TGTGCCAGCAGCTGGGCCGGAAATCAAGAGACCCAGTACTTC
TRBD2 TRBJ2-5 TRBV4-1 . 18 CASSHYGLAGLPGETQYF TGCGCCAGCAGCCATTACGGACTAGCGGGACTGCCCGGCGAGACCCAGTACTTC
TRBD2 TRBJ2-7 TRBV6-5 . 15 CASSPRTSVSYEQYF TGTGCCAGCAGTCCTCGGACTAGTGTCTCCTACGAGCAGTACTTC
. TRBJ2-3 TRBV7-2 few 14 CASSLPSGTDTQYF TGTGCCAGCAGCCTCCCTAGCGGCACAGATACGCAGTATTTT
TRBD1 TRBJ1-5 TRBV28 . 16 CASAGTGGSGNQPQHF TGTGCCAGCGCCGGGACAGGGGGTAGCGGCAATCAGCCCCAGCATTTT
. TRBJ2-1 TRBV6-1 . 14 CASSEQRGYNEQFF TGTGCCAGCAGTGAGCAAAGGGGGTACAATGAGCAGTTCTTC
TRBD2 TRBJ2-7 TRBV5-6 . 18 CASSSPGLAGGPSYEQYF TGTGCCAGCAGCTCCCCGGGACTAGCGGGAGGCCCCTCCTACGAGCAGTACTTC
. TRBJ1-5 TRBV28 . 16 CASSLFDSLLNQPQHF TGTGCCAGCAGTTTATTTGACAGCCTTCTCAATCAGCCCCAGCATTTT
. TRBJ2-3 TRBV5-6 . 13 CASSSGAGDTQYF TGTGCCAGCAGCTCAGGGGCTGGAGATACGCAGTATTTT
TRBD2 TRBJ2-7 TRBV10-1 . 17 CASKSQGYGTSKDEQYF TGCGCCAGCAAAAGCCAAGGATACGGGACTAGTAAGGACGAGCAGTACTTC
TRBD2 TRBJ2-1 TRBV7-9 . 17 CASSPRTSGAPYNEQFF TGTGCCAGCAGCCCCCGGACTAGCGGGGCCCCCTACAATGAGCAGTTCTTC
. TRBJ2-7 TRBV27 . 15 CASSLYRDTPYEQYF TGTGCCAGCAGTTTATACCGGGACACCCCCTACGAGCAGTACTTC
TRBD1 TRBJ2-7 TRBV29-1 . 13 CSVKGGGYHEQYF TGCAGCGTTAAAGGGGGCGGCTACCACGAGCAGTACTTC
TRBD1 TRBJ1-1 TRBV7-9 once 13 CASRSTGTTEAFF TGTGCCAGCAGGTCGACAGGGACCACTGAAGCTTTCTTT
TRBD2 TRBJ2-5 TRBV9 . 15 CASSVRLANQETQYF TGTGCCAGCAGCGTCCGACTAGCGAACCAAGAGACCCAGTACTTC
TRBD2 TRBJ2-2 TRBV27 . 16 CASSQGLAGGRGELFF TGTGCCAGCAGCCAGGGACTAGCGGGAGGGCGCGGGGAGCTGTTTTTT
TRBD1 TRBJ2-7 TRBV28 few 12 CASTGQGHEQYF TGTGCCAGCACTGGACAGGGCCACGAGCAGTACTTC
. TRBJ1-6 TRBV12-5 . 17 CASGLLGTRGGNSPLHF TGTGCTAGTGGTTTGCTTGGGACAAGGGGGGGTAATTCACCCCTCCACTTT
TRBD2 TRBJ2-5 TRBV13 few 17 CASSLIPSEAGGETQYF TGTGCCAGCAGCTTAATCCCCTCCGAGGCGGGAGGAGAGACCCAGTACTTC
TRBD2 TRBJ2-1 TRBV15 few 15 CATSRGGGPTNEQFF TGTGCCACCAGCAGAGGGGGAGGGCCTACGAATGAGCAGTTCTTC
. TRBJ1-2 TRBV30 few 10 CAWGHYGYTF TGTGCCTGGGGACATTATGGCTACACCTTC
. TRBJ2-7 TRBV7-9 . 16 CASSLAGQRRSYEQYF TGTGCCAGCAGCTTAGCAGGGCAGAGGAGGTCCTACGAGCAGTACTTC
TRBD2 TRBJ2-7 TRBV2 few 18 CASSEADSGASFSYEQYF TGTGCCAGCAGTGAAGCGGATAGCGGGGCCTCCTTCTCCTACGAGCAGTACTTC
TRBD1 TRBJ2-7 TRBV7-2 . 14 CASSFRQGTYEQYF TGTGCCAGCAGCTTCAGACAGGGGACCTACGAGCAGTACTTC
. TRBJ2-2 TRBV5-5 . 15 CASSVDSQNTGELFF TGTGCCAGCAGCGTAGACAGCCAGAACACCGGGGAGCTGTTTTTT
. TRBJ1-2 TRBV29-1 . 14 CSAEAGTPNYGYTF TGCAGCGCCGAAGCCGGGACACCGAACTATGGCTACACCTTC
TRBD1 TRBJ2-7 TRBV6-5 . 15 CASSPGTGYLDEQYF TGTGCCAGCAGCCCCGGGACAGGGTATCTCGACGAGCAGTACTTC
. TRBJ2-7 TRBV7-6 . 19 CASSPTGTASSRGSYEQYF TGTGCCAGCAGCCCAACCGGGACAGCGTCTTCCCGGGGGTCCTACGAGCAGTACTTC
. TRBJ2-6 TRBV4-3 . 19 CASSQDPAGPSSGANVLTF TGCGCCAGCAGCCAAGACCCGGCAGGGCCGAGCTCTGGGGCCAACGTCCTGACTTTC
TRBD1 TRBJ2-2 TRBV19 few 15 CASRTGGADTGELFF TGTGCCAGCCGTACAGGGGGCGCCGACACCGGGGAGCTGTTTTTT
TRBD1 TRBJ2-6 TRBV5-1 once 18 CASSFGTGGVSGANVLTF TGCGCCAGCAGCTTTGGGACAGGGGGGGTTTCTGGGGCCAACGTCCTGACTTTC
TRBD2 TRBJ2-5 TRBV27 . 16 CASSWRTSGRLGEQYF TGTGCCAGCAGTTGGCGGACTAGCGGGAGATTGGGTGAGCAGTACTTC
. TRBJ2-1 TRBV25-1 few 11 CASSVVDEQFF TGTGCCAGCAGTGTGGTAGATGAGCAGTTCTTC
. TRBJ2-7 TRBV30 . 15 CAWSVLGHAGNEQYF TGTGCCTGGAGTGTACTGGGACATGCCGGAAACGAGCAGTACTTC
. TRBJ2-7 TRBV27 . 12 CASRSRGHEQYF TGTGCCAGCCGTTCCAGAGGCCACGAGCAGTACTTC
TRBD2 TRBJ2-7 TRBV7-3 . 14 CASSSGLAGGEQYF TGTGCCAGCAGCTCGGGACTAGCGGGAGGTGAGCAGTACTTC
. TRBJ1-3 TRBV30 . 17 CAWSYPGGLTSGNTIYF TGTGCCTGGAGCTATCCCGGCGGACTTACCTCTGGAAACACCATATATTTT
TRBD2 TRBJ2-7 TRBV28 once 20 CASSPGRELAGALPLYEQYF TGTGCCAGCAGCCCGGGGCGGGAGCTAGCGGGAGCCCTACCTCTGTACGAGCAGTACTTC
TRBD1 TRBJ2-2 TRBV2 . 19 CASRGTGGRKIANTGELFF TGTGCCAGCAGGGGGACAGGGGGCCGAAAAATCGCGAACACCGGGGAGCTGTTTTTT
TRBD2 TRBJ2-1 TRBV10-1 . 17 CASSESSGSFSYNEQFF TGCGCCAGCAGTGAGTCTAGCGGGAGTTTTTCCTACAATGAGCAGTTCTTC
TRBD2 TRBJ2-7 TRBV7-9 few 19 CASSSPTAGGSSGSYEQYF TGTGCCAGCAGCTCCCCCACCGCGGGAGGATCGTCGGGCTCCTACGAGCAGTACTTC
TRBD2 TRBJ2-7 TRBV6-1 . 15 CASSEGGLAGYEQYF TGTGCCAGCAGCGAAGGGGGACTAGCGGGATACGAGCAGTACTTC
. TRBJ1-4 TRBV19 . 18 CASSIYLWGILQGEKLFF TGTGCCAGTAGTATATATCTCTGGGGCATCCTTCAAGGGGAAAAACTGTTTTTT
TRBD2 TRBJ2-2 TRBV19 . 17 CASSIILAGLNTGELFF TGTGCCAGTAGTATTATTCTAGCGGGTTTGAACACCGGGGAGCTGTTTTTT
. TRBJ1-2 TRBV11-3 once 14 CASSLGAGPSGYTF TGTGCCAGCAGCTTAGGGGCAGGGCCTAGTGGCTACACCTTC
TRBD2 TRBJ2-7 TRBV11-2 . 18 CASSREGASGRENYEQYF TGTGCCAGCAGCCGGGAAGGGGCTAGCGGGAGAGAAAACTACGAGCAGTACTTC
TRBD1 TRBJ1-2 TRBV11-2 . 15 CASSVRRDSNYGYTF TGTGCCAGCAGCGTAAGACGGGACAGCAACTATGGCTACACCTTC
. TRBJ2-3 TRBV2 . 16 CASRPVARTSTDTQYF TGTGCCAGCAGACCCGTCGCCCGTACTAGCACAGATACGCAGTATTTT
. TRBJ2-7 TRBV6-1 . 17 CASSGESWGASSYEQYF TGTGCCAGCAGTGGTGAGTCTTGGGGCGCCAGCTCCTACGAGCAGTACTTC